The present T cell receptor beta chain was sequenced within a study of blood T cell repertoires in COVID-19. The overall study: COVID-19 samples collected from the United States, Italy and Spain covered acute and convalescent phases. PBMCs, B-cell-depleted T cells, or T cells were the source of the cDNA or gDNA that made up the material.

The CDR3 is made up of 12 amino acids. The germline V and J ends were trimmed by 4 bases and 7 bases, with 10 bases remaining between them. CDR1 MNHEY and CDR2 SVGEGT come from the germline V gene. Original methodology: Cell counts per sample came from amplifying reference gene primers. Sequencing used immunoSEQ multiplex PCR; TCRdb keeps in-frame clones, though not all of them. V and J calls and clone size are given by that table; D and trimming were obtained from the DNA. Of about 50,000 clones listed, 75% to 90% are singletons. This TCR came from a man in his 60s with acute or convalescent COVID-19. Input material: peripheral blood. The gene calls are TRBV6-2 or TRBV6-3 and TRBJ1-2, with D possibly TRBD1 on 6 matching bases. The CDR3 protein is CASSSRGSGYTF. The CDR3 bases are TGTGCCAGCAGTTCTAGGGGGTCTGGCTACACCTTC.